The rows below give T cell receptor beta chains drawn from one sample of a study of Ad26.COV2.S vaccination and SARS-CoV-2 variants. TCRdb's copy holds only in-frame clones and misses some; the assay was immunoSEQ multiplex PCR. This sample has about 400,000 clones, with around 85% found just once. Material: peripheral blood, obtained in a trial of Ad26.COV2.S vaccine versus placebo. These receptors were obtained from a person aged 18 to 65 who received the Ad26.COV2.S COVID-19 vaccine or a placebo. The CDR3 runs from the conserved cysteine through the conserved F or W. A D gene is named only where the DNA matches it firmly. Clone size is stated in some rows and not others, as once, few, many or a class when expanded.

d_call clone_size j_call v_call cdr3_aa cdr3_nt
NA NA TRBJ1-3 TRBV11-3 CASSLERRINSGNTIYF TGTGCCAGCAGCTTAGAACGGAGGATCAACTCTGGAAACACCATATATTTT
TRBD1 NA TRBJ1-2 TRBV7-9 CASSSGAAGGVYGYTF TGTGCCAGCAGTTCAGGTGCGGCAGGGGGTGTCTATGGCTACACCTTC
NA NA TRBJ2-6 TRBV5-5 CASSPFYSGANVLTF TGTGCCAGCAGTCCTTTCTACTCTGGGGCCAACGTCCTGACTTTC
NA NA TRBJ1-2 TRBV2 CASSEDFVLLGGGYTF TGTGCCAGCAGTGAGGATTTTGTTTTGCTGGGGGGTGGCTACACCTTC
NA NA TRBJ1-4 TRBV27 CASSFDSYNEKLFF TGTGCCAGCAGTTTCGACAGCTATAATGAAAAACTGTTTTTT
NA NA TRBJ1-2 TRBV29-1 CSVTREATNYGYTF TGCAGCGTCACCCGCGAGGCAACTAACTATGGCTACACCTTC
TRBD2 once TRBJ2-1 TRBV18 CASSPVLLAGDEQFF TGTGCCAGCTCACCAGTATTGCTAGCGGGGGATGAGCAGTTCTTC
NA once TRBJ1-1 TRBV11-2 CASSQADRNTEAFF TGTGCCAGCAGCCAAGCTGACCGGAACACTGAAGCTTTCTTT
NA NA TRBJ2-2 TRBV4-2 CASSQPTNTGELFF TGTGCCAGCAGCCAGCCAACGAACACCGGGGAGCTGTTTTTT
NA once TRBJ2-4 TRBV27 CASSSSQLAKNIQYF TGTGCCAGCAGCTCATCCCAACTAGCCAAAAACATTCAGTACTTC
TRBD1 once TRBJ2-7 TRBV7-2 CASSSATGRHFYEQYF TGTGCCAGCAGCTCCGCGACAGGGCGACATTTCTACGAGCAGTACTTC
NA NA TRBJ1-3 TRBV5-1 CASGASGPGNTIYF TGCGCCAGCGGAGCTTCGGGGCCTGGAAACACCATATATTTT
NA NA TRBJ1-2 TRBV3-1/TRBV3-2 CASSQGLQGYGYTF TGTGCCAGCAGCCAAGGATTGCAGGGGTATGGCTACACCTTC
TRBD1 NA TRBJ1-3 TRBV15 CATSSPDRRLQNTIYF TGTGCCACCAGCTCGCCGGACAGGCGCCTACAAAACACCATATATTTT
NA once TRBJ2-1 TRBV5-1 CASSLGGTDTYNEQFF TGCGCCAGCAGCTTGGGTGGGACGGATACCTACAATGAGCAGTTCTTC
NA NA TRBJ2-1 TRBV12-3/TRBV12-4 CASSLWDYEQFF TGTGCCAGCAGTTTATGGGATTATGAGCAGTTCTTC
TRBD1 once TRBJ2-7 TRBV5-1 CASSSLGQAYEQYF TGCGCCAGCAGCTCATTAGGACAGGCCTACGAGCAGTACTTC
NA NA TRBJ2-3 TRBV4-1 CASSQEPGSDTQYF TGCGCCAGCAGCCAAGAGCCCGGGTCAGATACGCAGTATTTT
NA NA TRBJ2-1 TRBV7-2 CASSLSTSSYNEQFF TGTGCCAGCAGCTTGAGTACGAGCTCCTACAATGAGCAGTTCTTC
NA NA TRBJ1-1 TRBV29-1 CSVESGPF TGCAGCGTTGAGTCAGGGCCTTTT
NA NA TRBJ1-2 TRBV12-3/TRBV12-4 CASSNREPYGYTF TGTGCCAGCAGTAACAGGGAGCCCTATGGCTACACCTTC
TRBD1 once TRBJ1-2 TRBV6-5 CASSYLTGGNGYGYTF TGTGCCAGCAGTTACCTCACAGGGGGCAACGGGTATGGCTACACCTTC
NA NA TRBJ1-2 TRBV27 CASSASSGSNYGYTF TGTGCCAGCAGCGCAAGCTCCGGGTCTAACTATGGCTACACCTTC
NA NA TRBJ2-2 TRBV11-2 CASSFRAGALNTGELFF TGTGCCAGCAGCTTTCGGGCGGGGGCCTTGAACACCGGGGAGCTGTTTTTT
NA NA TRBJ1-4 TRBV2 CASSDFRANEKLFF TGTGCCAGCAGTGATTTCAGGGCTAATGAAAAACTGTTTTTT
TRBD1 NA TRBJ1-1 TRBV19 CASSIAPGDQGALNTEAFF TGTGCCAGTAGTATCGCGCCAGGCGACCAGGGGGCCCTGAACACTGAAGCTTTCTTT
NA NA TRBJ1-4 TRBV4-1 CASSQGPTGREKLFF TGCGCCAGCAGCCAAGGTCCCACAGGGAGGGAAAAACTGTTTTTT